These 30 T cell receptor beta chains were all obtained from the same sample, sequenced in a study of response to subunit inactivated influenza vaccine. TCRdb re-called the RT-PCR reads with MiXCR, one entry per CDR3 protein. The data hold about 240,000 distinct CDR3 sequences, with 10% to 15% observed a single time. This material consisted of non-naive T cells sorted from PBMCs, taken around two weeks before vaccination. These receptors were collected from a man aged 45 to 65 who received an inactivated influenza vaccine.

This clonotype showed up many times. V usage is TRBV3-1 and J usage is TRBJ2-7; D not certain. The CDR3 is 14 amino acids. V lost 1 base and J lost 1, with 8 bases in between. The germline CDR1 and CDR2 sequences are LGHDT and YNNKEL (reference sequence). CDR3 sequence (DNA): TGTGCCAGCAGCCAAGGCCGGAGATCCTACGAGCAGTACTTC. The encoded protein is CASSQGRRSYEQYF.

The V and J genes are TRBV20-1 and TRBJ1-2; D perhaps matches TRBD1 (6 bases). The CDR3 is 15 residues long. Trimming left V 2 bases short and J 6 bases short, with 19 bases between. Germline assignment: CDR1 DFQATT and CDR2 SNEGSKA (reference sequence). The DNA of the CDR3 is TGCAGTGCTAGATCCTGGACAGAGCTGTATAATGGCTACACCTTC. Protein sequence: CSARSWTELYNGYTF.

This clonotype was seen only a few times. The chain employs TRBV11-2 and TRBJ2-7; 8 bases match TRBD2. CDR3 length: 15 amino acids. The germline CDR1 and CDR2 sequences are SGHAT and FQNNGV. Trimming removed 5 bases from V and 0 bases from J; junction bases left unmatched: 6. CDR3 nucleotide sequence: TGTGCCAGCAGCAAGGGACTAGTTCCCTCCTACGAGCAGTACTTC. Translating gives CASSKGLVPSYEQYF.

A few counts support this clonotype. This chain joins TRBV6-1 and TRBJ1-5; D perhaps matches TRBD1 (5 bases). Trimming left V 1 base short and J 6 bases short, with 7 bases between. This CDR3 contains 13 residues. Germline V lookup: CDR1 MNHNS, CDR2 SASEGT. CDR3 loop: CASSEVRAQPQHF. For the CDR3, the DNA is TGTGCCAGCAGTGAAGTCAGGGCTCAGCCCCAGCATTTT.

CDR3 amino acids: CASSSRTGGFGSPLHF. The CDR3 DNA reads TGTGCCAGCAGTTCGCGGACAGGGGGGTTTGGTTCACCCCTCCACTTT. The J gene is TRBJ1-6, the V gene TRBV27, with 10 bases identical to TRBD1. This CDR3 is built from 16 residues. J was trimmed by 9 bases and V by 4 bases; bases with no gene match: 9. The germline V gene encodes CDR1 MNHEY and CDR2 SMNVEV (reference sequence).

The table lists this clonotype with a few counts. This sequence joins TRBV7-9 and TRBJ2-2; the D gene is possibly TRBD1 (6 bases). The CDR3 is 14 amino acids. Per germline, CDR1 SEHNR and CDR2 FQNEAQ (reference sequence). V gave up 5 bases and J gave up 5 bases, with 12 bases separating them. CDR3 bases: TGTGCCAGCAGCACACAACAGGGAACCGGGGAGCTGTTTTTT. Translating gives CASSTQQGTGELFF.

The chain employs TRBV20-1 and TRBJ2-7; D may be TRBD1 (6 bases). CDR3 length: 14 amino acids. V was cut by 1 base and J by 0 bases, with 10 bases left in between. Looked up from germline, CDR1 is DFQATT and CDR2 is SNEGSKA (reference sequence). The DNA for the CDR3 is TGCAGTGCTAGAGTCAGGGGCTACTCCTACGAGCAGTACTTC. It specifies CSARVRGYSYEQYF.

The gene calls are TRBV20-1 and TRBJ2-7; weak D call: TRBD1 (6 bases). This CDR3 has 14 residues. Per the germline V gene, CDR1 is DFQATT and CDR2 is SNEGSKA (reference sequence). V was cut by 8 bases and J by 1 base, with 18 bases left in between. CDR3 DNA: TGCAGTCCAGTGGACAGAAGAGCATCCTACGAGCAGTACTTC. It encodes CSPVDRRASYEQYF.

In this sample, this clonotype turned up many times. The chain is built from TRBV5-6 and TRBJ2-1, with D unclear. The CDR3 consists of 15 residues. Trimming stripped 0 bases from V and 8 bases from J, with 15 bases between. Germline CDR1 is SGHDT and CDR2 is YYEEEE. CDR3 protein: CASSLVTTPEDEQFF. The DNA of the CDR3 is TGTGCCAGCAGCTTGGTCACTACCCCCGAGGATGAGCAGTTCTTC.

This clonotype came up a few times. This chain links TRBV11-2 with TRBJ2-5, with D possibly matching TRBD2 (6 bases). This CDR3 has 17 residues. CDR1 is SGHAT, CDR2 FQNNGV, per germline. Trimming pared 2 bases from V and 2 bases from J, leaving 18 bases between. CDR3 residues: CASSLRRLAIGQETQYF. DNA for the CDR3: TGTGCCAGCAGCTTAAGACGGCTAGCGATTGGGCAAGAGACCCAGTACTTC.

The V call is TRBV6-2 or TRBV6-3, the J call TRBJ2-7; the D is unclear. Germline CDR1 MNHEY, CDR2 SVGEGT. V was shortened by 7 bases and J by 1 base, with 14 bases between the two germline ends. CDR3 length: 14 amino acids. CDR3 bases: TGTGCCAGCACCAACCCGACTGGTTCCTACGAGCAGTACTTC. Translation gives CASTNPTGSYEQYF.

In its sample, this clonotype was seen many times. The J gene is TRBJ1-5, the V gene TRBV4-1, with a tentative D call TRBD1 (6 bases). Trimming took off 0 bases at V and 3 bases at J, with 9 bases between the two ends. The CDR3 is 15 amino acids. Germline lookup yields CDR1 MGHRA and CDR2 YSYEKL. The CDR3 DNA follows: TGCGCCAGCAGCCAAGAGAGGGGGGCCAATCAGCCCCAGCATTTT. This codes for CASSQERGANQPQHF.

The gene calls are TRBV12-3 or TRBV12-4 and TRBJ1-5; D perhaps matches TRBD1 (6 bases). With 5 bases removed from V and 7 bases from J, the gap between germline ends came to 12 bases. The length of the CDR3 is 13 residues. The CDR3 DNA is TGTGCCAGCAGTAGATACAGGGACCAGCCCCAGCATTTT. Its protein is CASSRYRDQPQHF.

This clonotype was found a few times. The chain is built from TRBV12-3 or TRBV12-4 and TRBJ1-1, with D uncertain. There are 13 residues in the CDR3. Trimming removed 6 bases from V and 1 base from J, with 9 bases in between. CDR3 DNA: TGTGCCAGCAGACCCCAGCAGAACACTGAAGCTTTCTTT. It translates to CASRPQQNTEAFF.

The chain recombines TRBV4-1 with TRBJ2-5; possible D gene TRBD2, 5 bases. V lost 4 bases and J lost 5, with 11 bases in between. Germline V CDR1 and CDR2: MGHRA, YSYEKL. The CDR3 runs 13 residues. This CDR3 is CASSRLALETQYF. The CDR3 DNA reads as TGCGCCAGCAGCCGGCTAGCTTTGGAGACCCAGTACTTC.

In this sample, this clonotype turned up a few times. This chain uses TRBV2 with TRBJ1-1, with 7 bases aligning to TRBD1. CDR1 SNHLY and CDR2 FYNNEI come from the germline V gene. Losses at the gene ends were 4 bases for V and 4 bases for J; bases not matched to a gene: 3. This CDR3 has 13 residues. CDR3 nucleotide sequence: TGTGCCAGCAGTGTTGCAGGGGGCACTGAAGCTTTCTTT. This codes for CASSVAGGTEAFF.

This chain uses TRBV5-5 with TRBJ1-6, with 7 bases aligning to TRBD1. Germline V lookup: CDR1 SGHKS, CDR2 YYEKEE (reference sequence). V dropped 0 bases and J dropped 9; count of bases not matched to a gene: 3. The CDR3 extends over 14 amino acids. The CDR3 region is CASSLAGGGSPLHF. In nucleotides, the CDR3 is TGTGCCAGCAGCTTGGCAGGGGGTGGTTCACCCCTCCACTTT.

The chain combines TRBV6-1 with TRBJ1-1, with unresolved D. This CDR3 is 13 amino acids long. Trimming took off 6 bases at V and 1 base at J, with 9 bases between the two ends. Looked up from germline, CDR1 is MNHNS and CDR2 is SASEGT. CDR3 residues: CASSWERNTEAFF. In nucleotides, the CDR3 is TGTGCCAGCAGCTGGGAGAGGAACACTGAAGCTTTCTTT.

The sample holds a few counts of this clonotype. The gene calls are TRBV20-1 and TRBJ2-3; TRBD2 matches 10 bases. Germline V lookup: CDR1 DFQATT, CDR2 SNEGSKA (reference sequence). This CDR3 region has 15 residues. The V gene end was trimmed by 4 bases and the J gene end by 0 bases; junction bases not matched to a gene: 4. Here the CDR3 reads CSAIKTSGSTDTQYF. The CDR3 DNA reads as TGCAGTGCTATCAAGACTAGCGGGAGCACAGATACGCAGTATTTT.

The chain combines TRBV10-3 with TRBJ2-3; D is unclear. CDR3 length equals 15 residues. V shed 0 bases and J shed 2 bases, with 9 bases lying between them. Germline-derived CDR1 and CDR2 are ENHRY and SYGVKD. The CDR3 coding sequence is TGTGCCATCAGTGAGTCTTCCAGGTCCACAGATACGCAGTATTTT. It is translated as CAISESSRSTDTQYF.

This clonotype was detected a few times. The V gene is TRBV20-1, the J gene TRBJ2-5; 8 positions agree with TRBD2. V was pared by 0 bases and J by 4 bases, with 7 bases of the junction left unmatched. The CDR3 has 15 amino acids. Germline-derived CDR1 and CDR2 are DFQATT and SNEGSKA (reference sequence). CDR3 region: CSARDFGGGPETQYF. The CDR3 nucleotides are TGCAGTGCTAGAGATTTCGGGGGGGGCCCAGAGACCCAGTACTTC.

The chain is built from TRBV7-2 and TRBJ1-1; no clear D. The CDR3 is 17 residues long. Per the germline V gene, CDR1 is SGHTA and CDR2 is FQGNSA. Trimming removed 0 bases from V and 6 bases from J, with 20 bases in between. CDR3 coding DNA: TGTGCCAGCAGCTTAGCGCAAGGAACGGGGTCGTGGTCTGAAGCTTTCTTT. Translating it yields CASSLAQGTGSWSEAFF.

In DNA, the CDR3 is TGTGCCATCAGTGGAAGCTCTGGGGCCAACGTCCTGACTTTC. Its translation: CAISGSSGANVLTF. The rearrangement joins TRBV10-3 to TRBJ2-6, with D unclear. The V and J ends lost 4 bases and 0 bases respectively, with 4 bases between them. Germline V gene data show CDR1 as ENHRY and CDR2 as SYGVKD. The CDR3 runs 14 residues.

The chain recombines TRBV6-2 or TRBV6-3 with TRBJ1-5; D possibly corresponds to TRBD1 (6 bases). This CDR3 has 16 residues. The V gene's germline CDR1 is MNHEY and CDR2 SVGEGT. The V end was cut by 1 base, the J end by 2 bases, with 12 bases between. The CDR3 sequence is CASSYWGGRGNQPQHF. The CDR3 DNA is TGTGCCAGCAGTTACTGGGGGGGCCGGGGCAATCAGCCCCAGCATTTT.

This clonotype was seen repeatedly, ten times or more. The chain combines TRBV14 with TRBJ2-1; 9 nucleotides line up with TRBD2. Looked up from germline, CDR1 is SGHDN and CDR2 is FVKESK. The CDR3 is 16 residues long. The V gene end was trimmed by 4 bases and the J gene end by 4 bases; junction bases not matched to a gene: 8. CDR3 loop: CASSLYLAGPYNEQFF. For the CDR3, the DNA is TGTGCCAGCAGCCTTTACCTAGCGGGGCCTTACAATGAGCAGTTCTTC.

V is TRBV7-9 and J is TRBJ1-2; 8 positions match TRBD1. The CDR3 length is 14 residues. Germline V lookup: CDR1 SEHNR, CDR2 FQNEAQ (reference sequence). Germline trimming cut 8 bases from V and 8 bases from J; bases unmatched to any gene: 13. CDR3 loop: CASGPPRGRRGYTF. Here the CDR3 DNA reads TGTGCCAGCGGACCACCCAGGGGGCGGAGGGGCTACACCTTC.

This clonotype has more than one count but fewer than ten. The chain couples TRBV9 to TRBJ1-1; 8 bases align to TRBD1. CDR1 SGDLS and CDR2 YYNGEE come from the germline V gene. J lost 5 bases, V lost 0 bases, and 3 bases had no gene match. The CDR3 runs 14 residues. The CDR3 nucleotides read TGTGCCAGCAGCGTAGGACAGGGGTGGACTGAAGCTTTCTTT. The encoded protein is CASSVGQGWTEAFF.

The CDR3 here is CASSPAGHSTDTQYF. The DNA of the CDR3 is TGTGCCAGCAGCCCAGCGGGGCACAGCACAGATACGCAGTATTTT. V gene TRBV7-3 combines with J gene TRBJ2-3; 7 bases fit TRBD2. The CDR3 totals 15 residues. Germline trimming cut 5 bases from V and 0 bases from J; bases unmatched to any gene: 5. The germline gives CDR1 SGHTA, CDR2 FQGTGA.

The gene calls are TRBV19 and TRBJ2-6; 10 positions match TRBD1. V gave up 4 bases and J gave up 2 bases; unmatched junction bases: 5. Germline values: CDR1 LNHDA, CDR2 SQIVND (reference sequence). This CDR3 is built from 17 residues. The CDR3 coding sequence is TGTGCCAGTAGTACAGACAGGGGGCAGACTGGGGCCAACGTCCTGACTTTC. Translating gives CASSTDRGQTGANVLTF.

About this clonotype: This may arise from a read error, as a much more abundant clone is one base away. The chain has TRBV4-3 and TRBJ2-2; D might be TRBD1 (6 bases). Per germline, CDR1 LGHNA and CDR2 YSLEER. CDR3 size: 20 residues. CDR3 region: CSSSQDQVTGYSANTGELFF. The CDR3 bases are TGCTCCAGCAGCCAAGATCAAGTGACAGGCTATTCAGCGAACACCGGGGAGCTGTTTTTT.